A single T cell receptor beta chain is shown here with its context. What this receptor recognizes is not known. Base qualities were left out, and no much larger clone turns up one base away. The data derive from a study of T cell changes during pregnancy in multiple sclerosis (dated by TCRdb to the late 2010s). For the wider study: Changes in the T cell repertoire over the course of pregnancy were examined in this study in women with multiple sclerosis.

The library was built by means of the immunoSEQ multiplex PCR assay. The immuneACCESS repertoire file appears here via TCRdb, limited to in-frame rearrangements. These files lack a portion of the clones; in checked studies, under half of the deficit traces to unresolved V genes, and the cause of the others is not known. This sample comprises fewer than 90,000 clones, 90% to 95% of them detected only once. Around 0.84% of the sample is held by the ten biggest clonotypes. The source material was peripheral blood, sampled in the third trimester of pregnancy. This TCR came from a female donor with multiple sclerosis, enrolled in a pregnancy study.

The CDR3 protein is CASSAPGTAYQPQHF. The nucleotide sequence reads as follows: TGTGCCAGTAGTGCCCCCGGGACAGCCTACCAGCCCCAGCATTTT. The rearranged chain carries TRBV19 and TRBJ1-5; 7 bases in the junction line up with TRBD1. The cysteine opens and the phenylalanine closes a CDR3 of 15 amino acids. Only the CDR3 region is kept as DNA, spanning 45 bases read in frame from base 1. CDR1 and CDR2, per the germline V gene (reference sequence), are LNHDA and SQIVND. V is trimmed back by 5 bases and J by 7 bases, and the junction contains 11 bases that no gene match accounts for.